Listed here is a single TCR beta chain. This specimen comes from a study of blood T cell repertoires in COVID-19. Deletions cut 4 bases from V and 0 bases from J, with 16 bases between. CDR3 length: 16 amino acids. CDR1 and CDR2 (germline): SGDLS, YYNGEE. Assay: immunoSEQ multiplex PCR; the TCRdb copy retains only in-frame clones and omits some. The sample includes under 150,000 clones, more than 75% of them seen just once. The TCR sequence derives from a woman in her 50s who had recovered from COVID-19. The rearrangement links TRBV9 to TRBJ2-5; tentatively, D is TRBD2 (5 bases). Material: peripheral blood. For the CDR3, the DNA is TGTGCCAGCAGCCCCTCTAGAGGGCGCCACCAAGAGACCCAGTACTTC. Its translation: CASSPSRGRHQETQYF.